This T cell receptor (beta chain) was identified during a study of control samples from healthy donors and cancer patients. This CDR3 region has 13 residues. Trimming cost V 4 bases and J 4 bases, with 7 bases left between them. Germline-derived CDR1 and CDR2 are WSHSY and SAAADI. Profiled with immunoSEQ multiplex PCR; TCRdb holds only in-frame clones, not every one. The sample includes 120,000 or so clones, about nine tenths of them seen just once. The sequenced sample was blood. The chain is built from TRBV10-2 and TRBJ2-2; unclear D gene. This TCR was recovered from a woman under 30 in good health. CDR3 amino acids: CASSAASTGELFF. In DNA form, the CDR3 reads TGCGCCAGCAGTGCCGCCTCCACCGGGGAGCTGTTTTTT.